The sequence of this T cell receptor (beta chain) was determined in a study of T cell changes during pregnancy in multiple sclerosis. Clones were read by immunoSEQ multiplex PCR, and TCRdb kept only the in-frame ones, dropping some. Of around 70,000 clones listed, roughly 90% were seen once; the top ten hold approximately 2%. CDR1 and CDR2 from the germline V gene are LNHDA and SQIVND (reference sequence). The CDR3 covers 13 residues. The germline V and J ends were trimmed by 1 base and 3 bases, with 7 bases remaining between them. Sequenced here: peripheral blood, sampled in the second trimester of pregnancy. The chain recombines TRBV19 with TRBJ2-7, with D uncertain. This clonotype was sampled from a female donor with multiple sclerosis, enrolled in a pregnancy study. For the CDR3, the DNA is TGTGCCAGTAGTATAGCTCTCGGCTACGAGCAGTACTTC. Translation gives CASSIALGYEQYF. The complete variable domain, with remaining parts taken from reference TRBV19 and TRBJ2-7, reads DGGITQSPKYLFRKEGQNVTLSCEQNLNHDAMYWYRQDPGQGLRLIYYSQIVNDFQKGDIAEGYSVSREKKESFPLTVTSAQKNPTAFYLCASSIALGYEQYFGPGTRLTVT.